The rows below give T cell receptor beta chains drawn from one sample of a study of cytomegalovirus exposure and HLA in healthy donors. Assay used: immunoSEQ multiplex PCR; TCRdb lists only in-frame clones, some missing. In the table there are some 170,000 clones, about 9.4% of which are singletons. Material: PBMCs. These receptors were collected from a woman aged 30 to 39 in good health and CMV-seropositive. Both conserved end residues are part of each CDR3. A D gene is named only where the DNA matches it firmly. A row's size may be missing; if present it is once, few, many or a size class.

V gene: TRBV30; D gene: NA; clone size: NA; J gene: TRBJ1-2; CDR3 protein: CAWSDGIVNGYTF; CDR3 DNA: TGTGCCTGGAGTGACGGTATAGTGAATGGCTACACCTTC
V gene: TRBV19; D gene: TRBD2; clone size: few; J gene: TRBJ2-3; CDR3 protein: CASTSRTSGSRYTQYF; CDR3 DNA: TGTGCCAGTACCTCCCGGACTAGCGGGAGTCGATATACGCAGTATTTT
V gene: TRBV6-5; D gene: TRBD2; clone size: NA; J gene: TRBJ2-1; CDR3 protein: CASSSGSDDNEQFF; CDR3 DNA: TGTGCCAGCAGTAGCGGGAGTGATGACAATGAGCAGTTCTTC
V gene: TRBV29-1; D gene: NA; clone size: NA; J gene: TRBJ2-7; CDR3 protein: CSVASGTGTSLNF; CDR3 DNA: NA
V gene: TRBV7-2; D gene: NA; clone size: NA; J gene: TRBJ1-1; CDR3 protein: CASSPKPGAEAFF; CDR3 DNA: TGTGCCAGCAGCCCGAAGCCCGGGGCTGAAGCTTTCTTT
V gene: TRBV19; D gene: TRBD2; clone size: few; J gene: TRBJ2-7; CDR3 protein: CASSKGLAGSSYEQYF; CDR3 DNA: TGTGCCAGTAGTAAGGGACTAGCGGGTTCCTCCTACGAGCAGTACTTC
V gene: TRBV5-1; D gene: TRBD1; clone size: NA; J gene: TRBJ1-4; CDR3 protein: CASKRGQGEEKLFF; CDR3 DNA: TGCGCCAGCAAAAGGGGACAGGGAGAAGAAAAACTGTTTTTT
V gene: TRBV27; D gene: TRBD1; clone size: few; J gene: TRBJ1-2; CDR3 protein: CASSFLRGLGYGYTF; CDR3 DNA: TGTGCCAGCAGTTTCCTAAGGGGGCTCGGCTATGGCTACACCTTC
V gene: TRBV2; D gene: TRBD2; clone size: few; J gene: TRBJ2-7; CDR3 protein: CASSEARRGGRASYEQYF; CDR3 DNA: TGTGCCAGCAGTGAAGCGCGGCGGGGCGGGAGGGCCTCCTACGAGCAGTACTTC
V gene: TRBV4-2; D gene: NA; clone size: few; J gene: TRBJ2-7; CDR3 protein: CASSQSPGLRTHEQYF; CDR3 DNA: TGTGCCAGCAGCCAATCTCCGGGACTCCGGACCCACGAGCAGTACTTC
V gene: TRBV7-2; D gene: NA; clone size: NA; J gene: TRBJ2-1; CDR3 protein: CASSFVEQFF; CDR3 DNA: TGTGCCAGCAGCTTCGTGGAGCAGTTCTTC
V gene: TRBV4-2; D gene: TRBD1; clone size: few; J gene: TRBJ1-4; CDR3 protein: CASNPGGQGVGATNEKLFF; CDR3 DNA: TGTGCCAGCAACCCGGGAGGACAGGGGGTGGGAGCAACTAATGAAAAACTGTTTTTT
V gene: TRBV2; D gene: TRBD2; clone size: NA; J gene: TRBJ2-3; CDR3 protein: CASRERLAGGTDTQYF; CDR3 DNA: TGTGCCAGCAGGGAACGACTAGCGGGAGGCACAGATACGCAGTATTTT
V gene: TRBV2; D gene: NA; clone size: few; J gene: TRBJ2-7; CDR3 protein: CASSDRTASYEQYF; CDR3 DNA: TGTGCCAGCAGTGACCGGACAGCCTCCTACGAGCAGTACTTC
V gene: TRBV11-2; D gene: TRBD2; clone size: NA; J gene: TRBJ2-5; CDR3 protein: CASSPLGRDWGTQYF; CDR3 DNA: TGTGCCAGCAGCCCACTGGGGAGGGACTGGGGGACCCAGTACTTC
V gene: TRBV10-2; D gene: NA; clone size: few; J gene: TRBJ2-4; CDR3 protein: CASRDTDSVKNIQYF; CDR3 DNA: TGCGCCAGCCGGGACACAGATTCGGTCAAAAACATTCAGTACTTC
V gene: TRBV9; D gene: NA; clone size: few; J gene: TRBJ1-1; CDR3 protein: CASGQGKRTEAFF; CDR3 DNA: TGTGCCAGCGGGCAAGGAAAACGCACTGAAGCTTTCTTT
V gene: TRBV11-2; D gene: NA; clone size: NA; J gene: TRBJ2-2; CDR3 protein: CASSLVAFSLAGELFF; CDR3 DNA: TGTGCCAGCAGCTTAGTCGCGTTTAGTCTGGCCGGGGAGCTGTTTTTT
V gene: TRBV6-6; D gene: NA; clone size: few; J gene: TRBJ1-5; CDR3 protein: CASSPSGRQPQHF; CDR3 DNA: TGTGCCAGCAGCCCCTCGGGTAGGCAGCCCCAGCATTTT
V gene: TRBV29-1; D gene: TRBD2; clone size: NA; J gene: TRBJ2-3; CDR3 protein: CSVEGGDTQYF; CDR3 DNA: TGCAGCGTTGAGGGGGGGGATACGCAGTATTTT
V gene: TRBV30; D gene: TRBD2; clone size: few; J gene: TRBJ2-1; CDR3 protein: CAFSTSGANEQFF; CDR3 DNA: TGTGCCTTCTCGACTAGCGGGGCCAATGAGCAGTTCTTC
V gene: TRBV7-3; D gene: TRBD1; clone size: few; J gene: TRBJ2-3; CDR3 protein: CASSSTGGLTDTQYF; CDR3 DNA: TGTGCCAGCAGCTCTACAGGGGGCCTCACAGATACGCAGTATTTT
V gene: TRBV14; D gene: TRBD1; clone size: NA; J gene: TRBJ2-7; CDR3 protein: CASSQWTGNSYEQYF; CDR3 DNA: TGTGCCAGCAGCCAATGGACAGGGAACTCCTACGAGCAGTACTTC
V gene: TRBV6-5; D gene: NA; clone size: NA; J gene: TRBJ2-3; CDR3 protein: CASGPGLTDTQYF; CDR3 DNA: TGTGCCAGCGGGCCTGGGCTCACAGATACGCAGTATTTT
V gene: TRBV5-6; D gene: NA; clone size: NA; J gene: TRBJ1-2; CDR3 protein: CASSFRGSYTF; CDR3 DNA: TGTGCCAGCAGCTTTAGGGGGAGCTACACCTTC
V gene: TRBV13; D gene: TRBD2; clone size: NA; J gene: TRBJ2-5; CDR3 protein: CASRVGGDFRETQYF; CDR3 DNA: TGTGCCAGCCGAGTGGGGGGGGACTTCCGAGAGACCCAGTACTTC
V gene: TRBV19; D gene: NA; clone size: NA; J gene: TRBJ2-1; CDR3 protein: CASSITLGLSYNEQFF; CDR3 DNA: TGTGCCAGTAGTATTACATTAGGACTCTCCTACAATGAGCAGTTCTTC
V gene: TRBV7-9; D gene: NA; clone size: few; J gene: TRBJ2-5; CDR3 protein: CASSGSYAPERGETQYF; CDR3 DNA: TGTGCCAGCAGCGGGTCGTATGCCCCCGAAAGAGGAGAGACCCAGTACTTC
V gene: TRBV19; D gene: NA; clone size: NA; J gene: TRBJ1-1; CDR3 protein: CASINSGGTNTEAFF; CDR3 DNA: TGTGCCAGTATCAATTCCGGGGGAACGAACACTGAAGCTTTCTTT
V gene: TRBV19; D gene: NA; clone size: few; J gene: TRBJ1-1; CDR3 protein: CASSKIESVAFF; CDR3 DNA: TGTGCCAGTAGTAAAATAGAGAGTGTGGCTTTCTTT
V gene: TRBV19; D gene: TRBD1; clone size: few; J gene: TRBJ1-5; CDR3 protein: CASRPGTGGAGNQPQHF; CDR3 DNA: TGTGCCAGTAGACCCGGGACAGGGGGCGCGGGCAATCAGCCCCAGCATTTT
V gene: TRBV2; D gene: NA; clone size: NA; J gene: TRBJ2-7; CDR3 protein: CASSEAAGSYEQYF; CDR3 DNA: TGTGCCAGCAGTGAAGCGGCGGGTTCCTACGAGCAGTACTTC
V gene: TRBV19; D gene: TRBD1; clone size: NA; J gene: TRBJ2-3; CDR3 protein: CASSPLTGGFTQYF; CDR3 DNA: TGTGCCAGTAGTCCCTTGACAGGGGGCTTTACGCAGTATTTT
V gene: TRBV5-1; D gene: NA; clone size: few; J gene: TRBJ2-3; CDR3 protein: CASSLRGIGTDTQYF; CDR3 DNA: TGCGCCAGCAGCTTGAGGGGGATCGGGACAGATACGCAGTATTTT
V gene: TRBV2; D gene: TRBD2; clone size: NA; J gene: TRBJ2-7; CDR3 protein: CASLRTSGSSLYEQYF; CDR3 DNA: TGTGCCAGTCTTCGGACTAGCGGGAGCTCCCTCTACGAGCAGTACTTC
V gene: TRBV6-1; D gene: TRBD2; clone size: few; J gene: TRBJ2-1; CDR3 protein: CASRGSGIPYNEQFF; CDR3 DNA: TGTGCCAGCAGAGGAAGCGGGATTCCCTACAATGAGCAGTTCTTC
V gene: TRBV13; D gene: NA; clone size: NA; J gene: TRBJ1-1; CDR3 protein: CASSPGQPEAFF; CDR3 DNA: TGTGCCAGCAGCCCCGGACAGCCCGAAGCTTTCTTT
V gene: TRBV5-4; D gene: TRBD2; clone size: few; J gene: TRBJ2-3; CDR3 protein: CASSGMGGGEDTQYF; CDR3 DNA: TGTGCCAGCAGCGGGATGGGGGGGGGTGAAGATACGCAGTATTTT
V gene: TRBV7-9; D gene: TRBD1; clone size: NA; J gene: TRBJ2-1; CDR3 protein: CASSLAKGAEYNEQFF; CDR3 DNA: TGTGCCAGCAGCTTAGCGAAGGGGGCGGAATACAATGAGCAGTTCTTC
V gene: TRBV9; D gene: NA; clone size: few; J gene: TRBJ1-5; CDR3 protein: CARSVTGDQHQHF; CDR3 DNA: TGTGCCAGAAGCGTAACGGGGGACCAGCACCAGCATTTT
V gene: TRBV20-1; D gene: NA; clone size: few; J gene: TRBJ2-5; CDR3 protein: CSAAQETQYF; CDR3 DNA: TGCAGTGCGGCACAAGAGACCCAGTACTTC
V gene: TRBV5-1; D gene: TRBD1; clone size: NA; J gene: TRBJ2-7; CDR3 protein: CASRSSGTGPYEQYF; CDR3 DNA: TGCGCCAGCAGATCTTCCGGGACAGGGCCCTACGAGCAGTACTTC